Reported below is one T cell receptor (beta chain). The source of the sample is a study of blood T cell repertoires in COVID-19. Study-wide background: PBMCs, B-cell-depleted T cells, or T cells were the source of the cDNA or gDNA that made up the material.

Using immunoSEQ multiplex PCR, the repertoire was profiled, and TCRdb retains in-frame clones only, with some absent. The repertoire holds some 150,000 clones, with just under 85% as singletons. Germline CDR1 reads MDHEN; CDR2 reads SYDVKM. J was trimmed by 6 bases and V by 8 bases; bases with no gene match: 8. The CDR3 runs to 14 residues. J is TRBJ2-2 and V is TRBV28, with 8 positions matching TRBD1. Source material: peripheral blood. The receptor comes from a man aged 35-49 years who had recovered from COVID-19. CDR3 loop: CASWDRTPPGELFF. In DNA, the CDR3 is TGTGCCAGCTGGGACAGGACCCCACCCGGGGAGCTGTTTTTT.